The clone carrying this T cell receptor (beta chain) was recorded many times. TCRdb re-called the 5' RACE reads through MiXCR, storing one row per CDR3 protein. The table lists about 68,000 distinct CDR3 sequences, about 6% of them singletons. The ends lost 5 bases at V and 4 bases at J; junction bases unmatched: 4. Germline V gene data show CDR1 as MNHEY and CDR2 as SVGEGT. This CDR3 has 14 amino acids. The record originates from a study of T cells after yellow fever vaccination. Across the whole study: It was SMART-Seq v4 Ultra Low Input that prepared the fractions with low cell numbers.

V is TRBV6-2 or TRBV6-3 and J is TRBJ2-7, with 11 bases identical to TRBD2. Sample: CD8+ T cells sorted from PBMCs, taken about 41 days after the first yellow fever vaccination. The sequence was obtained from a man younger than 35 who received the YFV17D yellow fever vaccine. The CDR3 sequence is CASSPGLAEYEQYF. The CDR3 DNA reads TGTGCCAGCAGTCCGGGACTAGCGGAATACGAGCAGTACTTC.